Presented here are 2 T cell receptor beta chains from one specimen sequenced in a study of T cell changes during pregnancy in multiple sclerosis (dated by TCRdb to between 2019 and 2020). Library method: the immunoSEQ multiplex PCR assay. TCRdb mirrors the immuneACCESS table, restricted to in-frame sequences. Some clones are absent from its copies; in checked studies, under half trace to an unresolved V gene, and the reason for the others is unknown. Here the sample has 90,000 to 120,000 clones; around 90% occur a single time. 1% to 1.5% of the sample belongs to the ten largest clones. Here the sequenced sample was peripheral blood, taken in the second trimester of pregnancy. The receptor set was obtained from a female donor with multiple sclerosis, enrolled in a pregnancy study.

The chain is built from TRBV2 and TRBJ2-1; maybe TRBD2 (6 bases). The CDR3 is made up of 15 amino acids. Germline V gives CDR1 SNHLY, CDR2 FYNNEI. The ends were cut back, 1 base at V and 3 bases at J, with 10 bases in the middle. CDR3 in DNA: TGTGCCAGCAGTGAAGGGAGACTAGGCTACAATGAGCAGTTCTTC. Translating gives CASSEGRLGYNEQFF.

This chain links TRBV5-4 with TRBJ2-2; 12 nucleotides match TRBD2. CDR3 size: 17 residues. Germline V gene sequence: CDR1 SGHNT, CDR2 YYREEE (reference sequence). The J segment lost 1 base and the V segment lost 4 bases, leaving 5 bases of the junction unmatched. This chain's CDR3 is CASSIGLAGKNTGELFF. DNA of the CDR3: TGTGCCAGCAGCATTGGACTAGCGGGAAAGAACACCGGGGAGCTGTTTTTT.